Listed below are T cell receptor beta chains from one sample, sequenced in a study of control samples from healthy donors and cancer patients. Profiled with immunoSEQ multiplex PCR; TCRdb holds only in-frame clones, not every one. The top ten clones hold 15% to 20% of a sample with 100,000 or so clones, roughly 87% of them seen once. Sequencing was performed on blood. All receptors come from a woman between 45 and 60 years old in good health. Both conserved end residues are part of each CDR3. D genes are given only for firm matches. Some rows have no size entry. The others give once, few or many, or a class for an expanded clone.

v_call,clone_size,cdr3_length,d_call,j_call,cdr3_aa,cdr3_nt
TRBV3-1/TRBV3-2,once,14,-,TRBJ1-1,CASSQGVTRPRAFF,TGTGCCAGCAGCCAAGGGGTGACAAGACCGAGGGCTTTCTTT
TRBV2,-,18,TRBD1,TRBJ2-3,CASNQGTGRGSGTDTQYF,TGTGCCAGCAATCAGGGGACAGGGAGAGGGAGTGGGACAGATACGCAGTATTTT
TRBV30,-,10,-,TRBJ1-2,CAWGSYGYTF,TGTGCCTGGGGGTCCTATGGCTACACCTTC
TRBV7-9,-,15,TRBD2,TRBJ2-3,CASIPSGGVTDTQYF,TGTGCCAGCATCCCTAGCGGGGGGGTAACAGATACGCAGTATTTT
TRBV11-1,few,16,TRBD2,TRBJ2-1,CASSLARSGGVNEQFF,TGTGCCAGCAGCTTAGCGAGGAGCGGGGGGGTCAATGAGCAGTTCTTC
TRBV18,-,14,TRBD2,TRBJ2-1,CASSPLGGSDEQFF,TGTGCCAGCTCACCATTGGGAGGGTCCGATGAGCAGTTCTTC
TRBV6-6,-,14,-,TRBJ1-1,CASRYRDEGTEAFF,TGTGCCAGCAGGTACCGGGACGAGGGAACTGAAGCTTTCTTT
TRBV5-6,-,13,TRBD1,TRBJ1-1,CASSFMTGGEAFF,TGTGCCAGCAGCTTTATGACAGGGGGTGAAGCTTTCTTT
TRBV6-5,-,13,-,TRBJ2-1,CASSPRGYNEQFF,TGTGCCAGCAGCCCCCGTGGGTACAATGAGCAGTTCTTC
TRBV7-3,once,14,-,TRBJ1-1,CASSLDSGAGEAFF,TGTGCCAGCAGCTTAGATTCCGGGGCCGGTGAAGCTTTCTTT
TRBV27,-,15,-,TRBJ1-6,CASSLEGGHNSPLHF,TGTGCCAGCAGTCTGGAGGGGGGGCACAATTCACCCCTCCACTTT
TRBV7-2,-,15,-,TRBJ1-2,CASSKSRSENYGYTF,TGTGCCAGCAGCAAAAGTCGGTCGGAAAACTATGGCTACACCTTC
TRBV27,-,15,-,TRBJ1-2,CASSLFRQTSDGYTF,TGTGCCAGCAGTTTATTTCGTCAGACGAGTGACGGCTACACCTTC
TRBV6-1,few,13,-,TRBJ1-1,CASSEIVGFEAFF,TGTGCCAGCAGTGAAATCGTGGGATTTGAAGCTTTCTTT
TRBV29-1,-,13,-,TRBJ2-4,CSVVLPGRDIQYF,TGCAGCGTTGTGCTTCCAGGGCGCGACATTCAGTACTTC
TRBV9,once,16,-,TRBJ1-1,CASSVHPTETRTEAFF,TGTGCCAGCAGCGTACACCCCACAGAGACCAGGACTGAAGCTTTCTTT
TRBV3-1/TRBV3-2,-,19,TRBD2,TRBJ2-7,CASTSHGLAGFNGGYEQYF,TGTGCCAGCACCTCACATGGACTAGCGGGGTTCAACGGTGGGTACGAGCAGTACTTC
TRBV6-2/TRBV6-3,once,18,-,TRBJ2-3,CASSDEWSRPTSTDTQYF,TGTGCCAGCAGTGACGAATGGAGTCGACCCACTAGCACAGATACGCAGTATTTT
TRBV4-3,-,15,-,TRBJ1-2,CASSQDRGGNYGYTF,TGCGCCAGCAGCCAAGATCGTGGGGGGAACTATGGCTACACCTTC
TRBV6-5,once,12,-,TRBJ1-1,CASSYFTGEAFF,TGTGCCAGCAGTTACTTCACGGGAGAAGCTTTCTTT
TRBV7-3,-,17,-,TRBJ2-6,CASSLVGVESGANVLTF,TGTGCCAGCAGCTTAGTAGGGGTGGAATCTGGGGCCAACGTCCTGACTTTC
TRBV3-1/TRBV3-2,-,16,TRBD1,TRBJ1-2,CASSQNPGTGVWGYTF,TGTGCCAGCAGCCAGAACCCTGGGACAGGGGTTTGGGGCTACACCTTC
TRBV18,-,15,-,TRBJ2-3,CASSPPSQGPDTQYF,TGTGCCAGCTCACCACCTTCTCAGGGACCAGATACGCAGTATTTT
TRBV5-1,-,15,-,TRBJ1-1,CASSLNWEANTEAFF,TGCGCCAGCAGCTTGAATTGGGAAGCGAACACTGAAGCTTTCTTT
TRBV5-4,-,16,TRBD1,TRBJ1-2,CASSLEGGITNYGYTF,TGTGCCAGCAGCTTAGAAGGGGGCATAACTAACTATGGCTACACCTTC
TRBV5-1,-,15,TRBD1,TRBJ1-4,CASSLGDRGNEKLFF,TGCGCCAGCAGCTTGGGGGACAGGGGTAATGAAAAACTGTTTTTT
TRBV5-6,-,15,TRBD1,TRBJ1-4,CASSPQTGAYEKLFF,TGTGCCAGCAGCCCGCAGACAGGGGCGTATGAAAAACTGTTTTTT
TRBV14,-,16,TRBD1,TRBJ1-2,CASSQYGTGNLGGYTF,TGTGCCAGCAGCCAATACGGGACAGGGAATTTGGGTGGCTACACCTTC
TRBV10-1,-,15,TRBD1,TRBJ1-1,CASSEGQGANTEAFF,TGCGCCAGCAGTGAGGGACAGGGGGCTAACACTGAAGCTTTCTTT
TRBV9,-,12,-,TRBJ1-5,CASSSGDQPQHF,TGTGCCAGCAGCTCAGGGGACCAGCCCCAGCATTTT
TRBV9,once,12,-,TRBJ1-1,CASSRGNTEAFF,TGTGCCAGCAGCCGGGGGAACACTGAAGCTTTCTTT
TRBV24-1,-,20,TRBD2,TRBJ2-3,CATSSITVNRTSLGPDTQYF,TGTGCCACCAGTTCGATAACAGTAAACCGGACTAGCTTGGGGCCAGATACGCAGTATTTT
TRBV27,-,14,-,TRBJ1-1,CASSLPGAGTEAFF,TGTGCCAGCAGTTTACCAGGGGCGGGCACTGAAGCTTTCTTT
TRBV14,-,13,-,TRBJ1-6,CASSPPWTAPLHF,TGTGCCAGCAGCCCACCTTGGACAGCACCCCTCCACTTT
TRBV12-5,-,17,-,TRBJ1-5,CASGLLGVEGPNQPQHF,TGTGCTAGTGGTTTGCTAGGGGTTGAGGGGCCCAATCAGCCCCAGCATTTT
TRBV28,-,16,-,TRBJ2-1,CASTLLSGVAYNEQFF,TGTGCCAGCACCTTACTGAGCGGAGTCGCCTACAATGAGCAGTTCTTC
TRBV4-3,-,16,-,TRBJ2-2,CASSQDGGPSAGELFF,TGCGCCAGCAGCCAAGACGGCGGACCCTCCGCCGGGGAGCTGTTTTTT
TRBV7-7,-,17,TRBD2,TRBJ2-1,CASSALVLAGGYNEQFF,TGTGCCAGCAGCGCCCTAGTACTAGCGGGAGGATACAATGAGCAGTTCTTC
TRBV2,-,14,TRBD1,TRBJ2-3,CASSGQGRRDTQYF,TGTGCCAGCAGTGGACAGGGACGGAGAGATACGCAGTATTTT
TRBV18,-,14,-,TRBJ1-5,CASSQQDSNQPQHF,TGTGCCAGCTCACAACAGGATAGCAATCAGCCCCAGCATTTT
TRBV19,-,14,-,TRBJ1-1,CASSISSLNTEAFF,TGTGCCAGTAGTATAAGTAGCTTGAACACTGAAGCTTTCTTT
TRBV29-1,once,13,-,TRBJ1-3,CSSISGSGNTIYF,TGCAGCTCCATCTCGGGGTCTGGAAACACCATATATTTT
TRBV6-4,-,13,TRBD1,TRBJ1-1,CASRLTGQTEAFF,TGTGCCAGCAGGCTGACAGGGCAGACTGAAGCTTTCTTT
TRBV15,-,16,-,TRBJ1-1,CATSRPGALSGTEAFF,TGTGCCACCAGCAGACCGGGGGCGCTATCGGGCACTGAAGCTTTCTTT
TRBV3-1/TRBV3-2,-,12,-,TRBJ2-1,CASSQVVYEQFF,TGTGCCAGCAGCCAAGTGGTTTACGAGCAGTTCTTC
TRBV11-1,-,14,TRBD1,TRBJ1-2,CASSLTDRAYGYTF,TGTGCCAGCAGCCTAACGGACAGGGCCTATGGCTACACCTTC
TRBV23-1,-,13,-,TRBJ1-4,CASRRATNEKLFF,TGCGCCAGCAGGCGGGCAACTAATGAAAAACTGTTTTTT
TRBV29-1,-,12,TRBD1,TRBJ1-2,CSHGGRDSGYTF,TGCAGCCATGGGGGTAGGGACAGCGGCTACACCTTC
TRBV21-1,-,19,-,TRBJ2-7,CASSSDGGTGGNRAYEQYF,TGTGCCAGCAGCTCCGACGGTGGGACAGGGGGCAATCGGGCCTACGAGCAGTACTTC
TRBV18,-,14,-,TRBJ1-6,CASSPGLFNSPLHF,TGTGCCAGCTCACCGGGCCTATTTAATTCACCCCTCCACTTT
TRBV10-1,-,14,-,TRBJ2-1,CASSLRGKFDEQFF,TGCGCCAGCAGTCTTCGGGGAAAATTCGATGAGCAGTTCTTC
TRBV3-1/TRBV3-2,-,13,TRBD2,TRBJ2-7,CASSFRGGYEQYF,TGTGCCAGCAGCTTTCGGGGGGGCTACGAGCAGTACTTC
TRBV18,-,14,TRBD1,TRBJ1-4,CASSPGTGIGKLFF,TGTGCCAGCTCCCCAGGGACAGGGATAGGAAAACTGTTTTTT
TRBV6-5,once,15,-,TRBJ2-1,CASSFRDRSDNEQFF,TGTGCCAGCAGTTTCCGGGACCGGAGTGACAATGAGCAGTTCTTC